This TCR beta chain derives from a study of neurological immune-mediated disorders. Study-wide results and limits: Expanded clones shared no CDR3 amino acid sequences across subjects, suggesting private repertoires in all groups.

This CDR3 contains 13 residues. CDR1 is DFQATT and CDR2 is SNEGSKA in the germline V gene (reference sequence). Trimming removed 3 bases at V and 0 bases at J, with 7 bases between. The sample holds many counts of this clonotype. Its antigen is as yet unknown. cDNA was made by 5'RACE with 10-nucleotide random UMIs. TCRdb reprocessed the 5' RACE reads via MiXCR and lists one record per CDR3 protein. The sample includes tens of thousands of distinct CDR3 sequences, 15% to 20% seen only once; the top ten take 15% to 19%. The clonotype was recovered from a woman aged 40 to 49 in good health. The V and J genes are TRBV20-1 and TRBJ2-3, with no clear D. The sequenced sample consisted of PBMCs. This CDR3 is CSASLTSTDTQYF. As DNA, the CDR3 is TGCAGTGCTAGCCTGACGAGCACAGATACGCAGTATTTT.